The present T cell receptor beta chain was sequenced within a study of vaccination and CD4 T cells after COVID-19. Study background: Nasal swab PCR identified SARS-CoV-2 in the convalescent patients, of whom several were mild and one severe. Researchers treated cells with overlapping spike peptides taken from SARS-CoV-2, HCoV-NL63, HCoV-OC43 and HCoV-229E.

Treatment of the sample: approximately nine-day PBMC culture with coronavirus spike peptide pools or control peptides (ViraFEST assay). Half the growth medium was swapped for new IL-2 medium on days 3 and 7. The Oncomine TCR Beta short-read assay sequenced DNA from cultured CD4+ T cells. TCRdb redid the calling of the PCR reads with MiXCR, one entry per CDR3 protein. This sample yields about 15,000 distinct CDR3 sequences, of which approximately 50% are seen a single time; roughly 16% belongs to the top ten. As to this clonotype: Its antigen remains unidentified.

The ends were cut back, 0 bases at V and 4 bases at J, with 8 bases in the middle. Germline V lookup: CDR1 SGHRS, CDR2 YFSETQ. The CDR3 is 13 amino acids. The chain is built from TRBV5-1 and TRBJ2-7; D unclear. The receptor was derived from a human donor who had recovered from COVID-19. Specimen: CD4+ T cells from blood, cultured in vitro. CDR3 sequence reads: CASSLVPVYEQYF. CDR3 nucleotides: TGCGCCAGCAGCTTGGTCCCGGTATACGAGCAGTACTTC.